These 28 T cell receptor beta chains came from one sample sequenced in a study of blood T cell repertoires in COVID-19 (dated by TCRdb to 2020 to 2021). Library creation used the immunoSEQ multiplex PCR assay. The table comes from immuneACCESS by way of TCRdb, which keeps in-frame sequences with V and J called. Part of the clones is missing from these tables; in studies checked, under half for an unresolved V gene and the rest for unknown reasons. This sample lists around 91,000 clones; 85% were detected once. The ten top clones hold 35% to 40% of the sample. Sequenced sample: peripheral blood. Every receptor here comes from a man older than 75 with acute or convalescent COVID-19.

The CDR3 loop is CASRLAGGEYEQYF. The CDR3 DNA reads as TGTGCCAGTAGACTAGCGGGAGGGGAGTACGAGCAGTACTTC. The chain carries TRBV19 and TRBJ2-7; 13 positions agree with TRBD2. Germline-derived CDR1 and CDR2 are LNHDA and SQIVND (reference sequence). This CDR3 is 14 amino acids long. V lost 6 bases and J lost 4; bases outside the gene matches: 3. Drawing the rest from reference TRBV19 and TRBJ2-7, the complete variable domain is DGGITQSPKYLFRKEGQNVTLSCEQNLNHDAMYWYRQDPGQGLRLIYYSQIVNDFQKGDIAEGYSVSREKKESFPLTVTSAQKNPTAFYLCASRLAGGEYEQYFGPGTRLTVT.

The chain is built from TRBV27 and TRBJ2-4; no reliable D call. Per germline, CDR1 MNHEY and CDR2 SMNVEV (reference sequence). Deletions cut 5 bases from V and 0 bases from J, with 8 bases between. This CDR3 is 14 amino acids long. For the CDR3, the DNA is TGTGCCAGCAGTGTTCAACAAGCCAAAAACATTCAGTACTTC. Protein: CASSVQQAKNIQYF.

This sequence joins TRBV5-1 and TRBJ2-1; 10 nucleotides line up with TRBD2. J was trimmed by 7 bases and V by 4 bases; bases with no gene match: 5. Germline CDR1 and CDR2: SGHRS and YFSETQ. CDR3 size: 14 residues. Here the CDR3 reads CASSTGLAMNEQFF. In DNA form, the CDR3 reads TGCGCCAGCAGCACGGGACTAGCGATGAATGAGCAGTTCTTC.

J is TRBJ2-2 and V is TRBV5-1; D may be TRBD2 (6 bases). This CDR3 has 13 amino acids. The V gene lost 4 bases and the J gene lost 8 bases, with 12 bases spanning the gap. Germline V CDR1 and CDR2: SGHRS, YFSETQ. The CDR3, as DNA: TGCGCCAGCAGCCCCTGGGAGGTGGGGGAGCTGTTTTTT. This codes for CASSPWEVGELFF.

A remark on this clone: One end of the junction fails to match germline, which may point to a read error. V gene TRBV30 combines with J gene TRBJ1-2, with 8 bases fitting TRBD1. The CDR3 has 13 residues. The V gene's germline CDR1 is GTSNPN and CDR2 SVGIG (reference sequence). CDR3 sequence: CAWSVSQGAYLNF. The CDR3 nucleotides are TGTGCCTGGAGTGTATCCCAGGGGGCCTATTTAAACTTC.

This clone turned up a few times. The chain has TRBV27 and TRBJ2-3; 10 bases are shared with TRBD2. Germline loops: CDR1 MNHEY, CDR2 SMNVEV (reference sequence). The V gene end was trimmed by 5 bases and the J gene end by 5 bases; junction bases not matched to a gene: 7. The CDR3 length is 15 residues. CDR3 in DNA: TGTGCCAGCAGTCGCTCCCTAGCGGGAGTAGATACGCAGTATTTT. Translated: CASSRSLAGVDTQYF.

The genes are TRBV10-3 and TRBJ2-7, with unresolved D. The germline V gene encodes CDR1 ENHRY and CDR2 SYGVKD. The V end was cut by 0 bases, the J end by 4 bases, with 10 bases between. This CDR3 is 14 amino acids long. In DNA, the CDR3 is TGTGCCATCAGTGAGTCGAGGCTAGGTTACGAGCAGTACTTC. Amino acids: CAISESRLGYEQYF.

This clone was seen a few times. The chain links TRBV7-6 to TRBJ1-1; the match to TRBD1 covers 9 bases. In germline, CDR1 is SGHVS, CDR2 FNYEAQ. The V segment lost 4 bases and the J segment 1 base; nucleotides outside the gene matches: 4. CDR3 length: 15 amino acids. CDR3 nucleotides: TGTGCCAGCAGCTCCGGGACAGGGAGGAACACTGAAGCTTTCTTT. As protein: CASSSGTGRNTEAFF.

The rearrangement uses TRBV5-1 and TRBJ1-5, with a weak D call TRBD1 (5 bases). The germline CDR1 and CDR2 sequences are SGHRS and YFSETQ. The CDR3 runs 15 residues. V lost 4 bases, J lost 2 bases, and 13 bases lay in between. This CDR3 is CASSPGQGRNQPQHF. In DNA form, the CDR3 reads TGCGCCAGCAGCCCTGGACAAGGACGCAATCAGCCCCAGCATTTT.

This clone showed up just once. V usage is TRBV7-3 and J usage is TRBJ2-7; 8 bases line up with TRBD2. Germline CDR1 is SGHTA and CDR2 is FQGTGA. The CDR3 covers 15 residues. The junction had 4 bases not matched to a gene; V was cut back by 2 bases and J by 1 base. CDR3 sequence: CASSLYSGVSYEQYF. The CDR3 DNA is TGTGCCAGCAGCTTATATAGCGGGGTATCCTACGAGCAGTACTTC. Filled out from reference TRBV7-3 and TRBJ2-7, the complete variable domain reads GAGVSQTPSNKVTEKGKYVELRCDPISGHTALYWYRQSLGQGPEFLIYFQGTGAADDSGLPNDRFFAVRPEGSVSTLKIQRTERGDSAVYLCASSLYSGVSYEQYFGPGTRLTVT.

V gene TRBV5-6 combines with J gene TRBJ2-1; maybe TRBD2 (6 bases). V was pared by 4 bases and J by 7 bases, with 9 bases between. This CDR3 is 12 amino acids long. The germline gives CDR1 SGHDT, CDR2 YYEEEE. In DNA, the CDR3 is TGTGCCAGCAGCCCCGGGGGAAATGAGCAGTTCTTC. Amino acid sequence: CASSPGGNEQFF.

The gene calls are TRBV19 and TRBJ1-6, with 10 bases matching TRBD1. The V and J ends lost 3 bases and 7 bases, in that order; junction bases with no gene match: 6. Germline-derived CDR1 and CDR2 are LNHDA and SQIVND (reference sequence). The CDR3 loop spans 16 amino acids. In nucleotides, the CDR3 is TGTGCCAGTAGTATCGGGACAGGGGCTCGGAATTCACCCCTCCACTTT. It yields the protein CASSIGTGARNSPLHF.

The V and J genes are TRBV18 and TRBJ2-7, with TRBD1 matching over 9 bases. The CDR3 length is 15 residues. With V trimmed by 5 bases and J by 4 bases, 9 bases remained unmatched. Germline V gene lookup returns CDR1 KGHSH and CDR2 LQKENI. The CDR3 region is CASSTRGTGFYEQYF. The DNA of the CDR3 is TGTGCCAGCTCAACACGCGGGACAGGGTTTTACGAGCAGTACTTC.

Only one count was recorded for this clone. J is TRBJ2-1 and V is TRBV6-4; 9 bases fit TRBD2. The CDR3 is 13 amino acids. Germline V CDR1 and CDR2: MRHNA, SNTAGT. V shed 9 bases, J shed 3 bases, and the junction held 3 bases outside the gene matches. The CDR3 is CARGTSSYNEQFF. CDR3 sequence (DNA): TGTGCCAGGGGGACTAGCAGCTACAATGAGCAGTTCTTC.

V gene TRBV19 combines with J gene TRBJ1-4, with D uncertain. The CDR3 totals 15 residues. V shed 5 bases and J shed 0 bases, with 10 bases lying between them. Germline V CDR1 and CDR2: LNHDA, SQIVND (reference sequence). The CDR3 DNA reads TGTGCCAGTAGTCTCTGGGCTGCAACTAATGAAAAACTGTTTTTT. Encoded protein: CASSLWAATNEKLFF.

This chain connects TRBV5-1 to TRBJ2-5; 11 bases map to TRBD2. The V and J ends lost 0 bases and 2 bases, in that order; junction bases with no gene match: 9. The germline V gene encodes CDR1 SGHRS and CDR2 YFSETQ. This CDR3 comprises 18 residues. The CDR3 here is CASSLALSGRAIQETQYF. Written as DNA, the CDR3 is TGCGCCAGCAGCTTGGCCCTTAGCGGGAGGGCTATTCAAGAGACCCAGTACTTC.

The gene calls are TRBV11-3 and TRBJ2-1, with 13 bases matching TRBD2. With 4 bases clipped from V and 9 bases from J, the junction kept 0 bases outside the gene matches. CDR3 length: 13 residues. The V gene's germline CDR1 is SGHNT and CDR2 YENEEA. CDR3 amino acids: CASSWTSGSEQFF. CDR3 coding DNA: TGTGCCAGCAGCTGGACTAGCGGGAGTGAGCAGTTCTTC.

The rearrangement links TRBV2 to TRBJ2-1, with 10 bases fitting TRBD2. Germline values: CDR1 SNHLY, CDR2 FYNNEI. V shed 8 bases, J shed 5 bases, and the junction held 9 bases outside the gene matches. This CDR3 comprises 15 residues. CDR3 residues: CASDLLAGVNNEQFF. CDR3 sequence (DNA): TGTGCCAGCGACCTGCTAGCGGGAGTTAACAATGAGCAGTTCTTC.

The J gene is TRBJ1-3, the V gene TRBV19; 7 nucleotides align to TRBD1. V was clipped by 6 bases and J by 0 bases; unmatched bases: 5. The CDR3 totals 15 residues. Germline CDR1 LNHDA, CDR2 SQIVND (reference sequence). The CDR3 sequence is CASRTRDSSGNTIYF. The DNA of the CDR3 is TGTGCCAGTAGAACTCGGGACAGCTCTGGAAACACCATATATTTT.

The chain has TRBV28 and TRBJ2-7; TRBD2 agrees at 14 bases. V shed 5 bases and J 4 bases; nucleotides not matched to a gene: 4. The CDR3 has 15 residues. Germline CDR1 and CDR2: MDHEN and SYDVKM. The CDR3 nucleotides are TGTGCCAGCAGTCAGGGACTAGCGGGAGATTACGAGCAGTACTTC. Residues: CASSQGLAGDYEQYF.

The genes are TRBV5-1 and TRBJ2-1; TRBD1 aligns across 10 bases. Trimming cost V 5 bases and J 9 bases; bases outside gene matches: 11. This CDR3 region has 15 residues. In germline, CDR1 is SGHRS, CDR2 YFSETQ. The CDR3 nucleotides are TGCGCCAGCAGAACCGGGACAGGGGATCTCGGTGAGCAGTTCTTC. Its protein is CASRTGTGDLGEQFF.

The CDR3 protein is CASSLAWTGGGEKLFF. CDR3 coding DNA: TGCGCCAGCAGCTTGGCTTGGACAGGCGGGGGGGAAAAACTGTTTTTT. The chain employs TRBV5-1 and TRBJ1-4; TRBD1 agrees at 7 bases. The trim removed 0 bases at V and 8 bases at J, leaving 10 bases unmatched. Germline-derived CDR1 and CDR2 are SGHRS and YFSETQ. The CDR3 has 16 residues.

This sequence joins TRBV5-1 and TRBJ2-3, with TRBD1 matching 10 bases. There are 15 residues in the CDR3. Germline-derived CDR1 and CDR2 are SGHRS and YFSETQ. J lost 1 base, V lost 7 bases, and 6 bases had no gene match. For the CDR3, the DNA is TGCGCCAGCCACACCGGGACAGGGGGCACAGATACGCAGTATTTT. Translating gives CASHTGTGGTDTQYF. Full variable domain (remainder filled in from reference TRBV5-1 and TRBJ2-3): KAGVTQTPRYLIKTRGQQVTLSCSPISGHRSVSWYQQTPGQGLQFLFEYFSETQRNKGNFPGRFSGRQFSNSRSEMNVSTLELGDSALYLCASHTGTGGTDTQYFGPGTRLTVL.

The rearrangement uses TRBV6-1 and TRBJ1-6; D is undetermined. This CDR3 has 17 amino acids. Germline CDR1 is MNHNS and CDR2 is SASEGT. Trimming stripped 4 bases from V and 0 bases from J, with 13 bases between. DNA of the CDR3: TGTGCCAGCAGTGTAGTCAGATCTAGCTCCTATAATTCACCCCTCCACTTT. Translating it yields CASSVVRSSSYNSPLHF.

This clone appeared a single time. The chain employs TRBV2 and TRBJ2-7; TRBD1 agrees at 8 bases. Germline lookup yields CDR1 SNHLY and CDR2 FYNNEI. V shed 4 bases and J 0 bases; nucleotides not matched to a gene: 2. The CDR3 extends over 14 amino acids. CDR3 DNA sequence: TGTGCCAGCAGTGGGGACAGGAGCTCCTACGAGCAGTACTTC. It encodes CASSGDRSSYEQYF. The full variable domain, its missing parts supplied by reference TRBV2 and TRBJ2-7, is EPEVTQTPSHQVTQMGQEVILRCVPISNHLYFYWYRQILGQKVEFLVSFYNNEISEKSEIFDDQFSVERPDGSNFTLKIRSTKLEDSAMYFCASSGDRSSYEQYFGPGTRLTVT.

This chain uses TRBV30 with TRBJ2-3, with 7 bases matching TRBD2. The germline V gene has CDR1 GTSNPN and CDR2 SVGIG (reference sequence). The CDR3 runs to 13 residues. V shed 3 bases, J shed 3 bases, and the junction held 3 bases outside the gene matches. The DNA of the CDR3 is TGTGCCTGGAGCCAGCGGGAAACAGATACGCAGTATTTT. The encoded protein is CAWSQRETDTQYF.

The genes are TRBV9 and TRBJ2-2; 7 bases map to TRBD2. V was clipped by 0 bases and J by 2 bases; unmatched bases: 7. CDR3 length: 17 residues. Germline CDR1 reads SGDLS; CDR2 reads YYNGEE. The CDR3 DNA is TGTGCCAGCAGCGTAGAAGCGCCTAGCGGAAACACCGGGGAGCTGTTTTTT. It is translated as CASSVEAPSGNTGELFF. Together with reference TRBV9 and TRBJ2-2, the CDR3 gives the full variable domain: DSGVTQTPKHLITATGQRVTLRCSPRSGDLSVYWYQQSLDQGLQFLIQYYNGEERAKGNILERFSAQQFPDLHSELNLSSLELGDSALYFCASSVEAPSGNTGELFFGEGSRLTVL.

On this clone: The same CDR3 arises from other DNA sequences in this sample as well. The chain combines TRBV5-1 with TRBJ2-5; D unclear. CDR1 is SGHRS, CDR2 YFSETQ, per germline. Trimming took off 0 bases at V and 1 base at J, with 7 bases between the two ends. This CDR3 contains 14 residues. CDR3 region: CASSLGSGQETQYF. The CDR3 region has the DNA TGCGCCAGCAGCTTGGGATCAGGCCAAGAGACCCAGTACTTC.